This T cell receptor beta chain was sequenced during a study of cytomegalovirus exposure and HLA in healthy donors. Regarding the study as a whole: Reportedly, a later analysis found an Asian-associated ancestry cluster had fewer N-insertions than the approximately 600-donor mean. Most of the TCR beta V segments (in an earlier analysis) were productive either about 87% or about 30% of the time. Sequencing artifact likely explains a cluster of highly shared sequence variants.

A multiplex PCR was run with 60 Vbeta primers and 13 Jbeta primers. Here immunoSEQ multiplex PCR was the method, and the copy in TCRdb shows in-frame clones only, minus some. Of fewer than 250,000 clones detected, roughly 79% appear once; the ten largest clones hold about 1.8%. V lost 5 bases to trimming and J lost 1 base; unmatched junction nucleotides: 4. The CDR3 extends over 15 amino acids. CDR1 is SGHNT, CDR2 YENEEA, per germline. The donors gave bone marrow, and they were healthy. Note on this clone: Its antigen is as yet unknown.

The rearrangement links TRBV11-3 to TRBJ1-2; 10 bases are shared with TRBD1. Sequencing was performed on PBMCs. This receptor was taken from a man younger than 30 in good health and CMV-seronegative. CDR3 nucleotides: TGTGCCAGCAGCCTCGGGACAGGGGATAACTATGGCTACACCTTC. This translates into CASSLGTGDNYGYTF.